This TCR beta chain was identified in a study of blood T cells in healthy people across ages. Study summary: Capture by template switching was about one barcoded beta molecule per two T cells.

The V end lost 8 bases, the J end lost 8 bases, and 15 bases lay between the germline ends. This CDR3 comprises 12 residues. Worth noting for this clonotype: Its specificity is not known.

Through a sample-barcoded 5' primer and a J-beta primer mix, a second PCR was run for about 6 to 11 cycles. With 12 random nucleotides, a template-switch adaptor tagged each individual cDNA molecule. TCRdb re-called the 5' RACE reads through MiXCR, storing one row per CDR3 protein. There are roughly 1.6 million distinct CDR3 sequences in the sample; about 31% occur only once, and approximately 11% lies in the top ten. General study results and limits: Per million T cells, the diversity of TCR beta decreased roughly linearly as age advanced.

The chain has TRBV12-3 or TRBV12-4 and TRBJ1-2; D remains ambiguous. The sample was blood. This receptor was identified in a woman younger than 45 in good health. CDR3 nucleotide sequence: TGTGCCAGCCGTGGAAGGGTTGGCGGCTACACCTTC. Its translation is CASRGRVGGYTF.